Listed here are 8 T cell receptor beta chains from one sample, sequenced in a study of T cell responses to AZD1222 COVID-19 vaccine. The table came from immunoSEQ multiplex PCR; TCRdb's copy has only in-frame clones and leaves some out. The data contain approximately 120,000 clones, approximately 86% of them singletons. The starting material was peripheral blood, obtained 28 days after the second AZD1222 dose. These receptors came from an adult who received the AZD1222 COVID-19 vaccine.

The DNA for the CDR3 is TGTGCCAGCAGTTGGGCAGGCAGGAACACTGAAGCTTTCTTT. It is translated as CASSWAGRNTEAFF. The chain is built from TRBV6-1 and TRBJ1-1, with unresolved D. V gave up 5 bases and J gave up 1 base, with 11 bases separating them. The CDR3 totals 14 residues. Germline V CDR1 and CDR2: MNHNS, SASEGT.

The genes are TRBV5-1 and TRBJ1-1; TRBD1 matches 8 bases. With V trimmed by 4 bases and J by 1 base, 3 bases remained unmatched. Germline CDR1 SGHRS, CDR2 YFSETQ. The CDR3 sequence is 14 residues long. For the CDR3, the DNA is TGCGCCAGCAGCCCAGGGGGCGCGAACACTGAAGCTTTCTTT. Protein sequence: CASSPGGANTEAFF.

CDR3 sequence reads: CASSVVTGGAYEQYF. CDR3 in DNA: TGTGCCAGCAGCGTAGTTACAGGTGGGGCCTACGAGCAGTACTTC. This chain joins TRBV9 and TRBJ2-7, with a tentative D call TRBD1 (5 bases). Germline-derived CDR1 and CDR2 are SGDLS and YYNGEE. CDR3 length equals 15 residues. V lost 0 bases and J 2 bases, leaving 12 bases between the germline ends.

The V and J genes are TRBV15 and TRBJ2-5; no definite D call. The germline gives CDR1 LNHNV, CDR2 YYDKDF (reference sequence). V was cut by 0 bases and J by 4 bases, with 9 bases left in between. The CDR3 length is 14 residues. CDR3 loop: CATSRDPGRETQYF. The CDR3 DNA follows: TGTGCCACCAGCAGAGATCCTGGAAGAGAGACCCAGTACTTC.

The J gene is TRBJ2-1, the V gene TRBV7-8, with 13 positions matching TRBD2. The CDR3 length is 15 residues. After removal of 6 bases from V and 9 bases from J, the junction contained 8 bases not matched to a gene. Germline V CDR1 and CDR2: SGHVS, FQNEAQ. This CDR3 is CASRLLAGGLVEQFF. As DNA, the CDR3 is TGTGCCAGCAGACTACTAGCGGGGGGGCTTGTTGAGCAGTTCTTC.

The J gene is TRBJ1-1, the V gene TRBV29-1; D is undetermined. The CDR3 sequence is 13 residues long. The V end was cut by 8 bases, the J end by 2 bases, with 15 bases between. The V gene's germline CDR1 is SQVTM and CDR2 ANQGSEA. The CDR3 region has the DNA TGCAGCTGGGCTTTAGGTTCTAACACTGAAGCTTTCTTT. This codes for CSWALGSNTEAFF.

The V call is TRBV6-5, the J call TRBJ1-4; 7 nucleotides agree with TRBD1. This CDR3 comprises 15 residues. Germline lookup yields CDR1 MNHEY and CDR2 SVGAGI. V lost 6 bases to trimming and J lost 5 bases; unmatched junction nucleotides: 9. The CDR3 here is CASSATGAGNEKLFF. The CDR3 DNA follows: TGTGCCAGCAGCGCAACAGGGGCGGGGAATGAAAAACTGTTTTTT.

This sequence joins TRBV7-9 and TRBJ1-2, with D unclear. Germline V gene data show CDR1 as SEHNR and CDR2 as FQNEAQ (reference sequence). The CDR3 consists of 14 residues. Deletions cut 6 bases from V and 0 bases from J, with 11 bases between. The CDR3 DNA follows: TGTGCCAGCAGTTCCGGCCCCTCTAACTATGGCTACACCTTC. Amino acids: CASSSGPSNYGYTF.